The 23 T cell receptor beta chains in this list originate from one sample, sequenced in a study of T-cell reconstitution after alpha-beta-depleted transplantation in children. Broader study findings: T cells produced anew were the main source of T-cell counts and diversity one year after transplant.

The antigens of these receptors remain unknown. For TCRbeta, the library was prepared with unique molecular identifiers. Each CDR3 protein is one row after TCRdb ran MiXCR on the PCR reads. The sample includes about 300,000 distinct CDR3 sequences, nearly 8% of them seen just once. The sample here was peripheral blood, taken 360 days after TCRalphabeta/CD19-depleted stem cell transplant. These receptors were taken from a female patient aged 2-9 years who had a stem cell transplant for Fanconi anemia, so the T cells may come from the graft donor.

A few counts support this clonotype. The chain has TRBV6-1 and TRBJ2-7; D not certain. From germline, CDR1 is MNHNS and CDR2 SASEGT. Trimming took off 4 bases at V and 6 bases at J, with 13 bases between the two ends. The CDR3 is 13 amino acids. CDR3 protein: CASSALLYVEQYF. Written as DNA, the CDR3 is TGTGCCAGCAGTGCTCTCCTCTACGTCGAGCAGTACTTC.

This clonotype turned up a few times. This rearrangement joins TRBV3-1 to TRBJ2-5; D is perhaps TRBD1 (5 bases). This CDR3 is 18 amino acids long. Germline CDR1 reads LGHDT; CDR2 reads YNNKEL (reference sequence). Trimming left V 0 bases short and J 5 bases short, with 22 bases between. CDR3 region: CASSQEVGLNSLGETQYF. The CDR3 nucleotides are TGTGCCAGCAGCCAAGAGGTGGGGCTTAATTCTCTTGGTGAGACCCAGTACTTC.

The chain is built from TRBV19 and TRBJ2-7, with D perhaps assigned TRBD1 or TRBD2 (6 bases each). Germline V gene lookup returns CDR1 LNHDA and CDR2 SQIVND (reference sequence). The CDR3 spans 14 residues. V gave up 6 bases and J gave up 1 base, with 13 bases separating them. The CDR3 region is CASSRGGRSYEQYF. The DNA for the CDR3 is TGTGCCAGTAGCAGGGGAGGCAGGTCCTACGAGCAGTACTTC.

This clonotype was counted at least ten times. This chain joins TRBV12-3 or TRBV12-4 and TRBJ2-6; D remains ambiguous. Trimming stripped 5 bases from V and 4 bases from J, with 15 bases between. The CDR3 extends over 16 amino acids. This CDR3 is CASSPPPILGANVLTF. Here the CDR3 DNA reads TGTGCCAGCAGTCCCCCCCCAATACTAGGGGCCAACGTCCTGACTTTC.

This clonotype was seen ten or more times. The CDR3 is CASSLLQGNGYTF. The CDR3 nucleotides are TGTGCCAGCAGTTTATTACAGGGTAATGGCTACACCTTC. The V gene is TRBV27, the J gene TRBJ1-2; TRBD1 is a possible D gene (6 bases). Germline V gives CDR1 MNHEY, CDR2 SMNVEV (reference sequence). The CDR3 loop spans 13 amino acids. The germline V and J ends were trimmed by 1 base and 6 bases, with 9 bases remaining between them.

This chain connects TRBV30 to TRBJ1-1; D gene uncertain. Trimming left V 3 bases short and J 6 bases short, with 11 bases between. Germline V lookup: CDR1 GTSNPN, CDR2 SVGIG (reference sequence). The CDR3 has 12 residues. DNA for the CDR3: TGTGCCTGGAGCCCCGTAGTTTCTGAAGCTTTCTTT. Protein: CAWSPVVSEAFF.

V gene TRBV7-9 combines with J gene TRBJ1-1; D unresolved. CDR1 and CDR2 from the germline V gene are SEHNR and FQNEAQ (reference sequence). CDR3 length equals 14 residues. The ends were cut back, 2 bases at V and 2 bases at J, with 9 bases in the middle. DNA for the CDR3: TGTGCCAGCAGCTTACTCGACGGAAACACTGAAGCTTTCTTT. It specifies CASSLLDGNTEAFF.

Only a few counts were recorded for this clonotype. This chain joins TRBV29-1 and TRBJ1-2; 12 bases map to TRBD1. The V gene's germline CDR1 is SQVTM and CDR2 ANQGSEA. Trimming at V came to 6 bases and at J to 8 bases, leaving 10 bases not matched to a gene. This CDR3 spans 14 amino acids. The CDR3 spells CSVNGDRGRTGYTF. The DNA for the CDR3 is TGCAGCGTCAACGGGGACAGGGGGCGAACGGGCTACACCTTC.

This chain joins TRBV2 and TRBJ2-2; 10 bases line up with TRBD1. CDR3 length: 15 amino acids. Germline V lookup: CDR1 SNHLY, CDR2 FYNNEI. V lost 1 base, J lost 6 bases, and 2 bases stayed unmatched. CDR3 protein: CASSEGDRGAGELFF. The CDR3 bases are TGTGCCAGCAGTGAAGGGGACAGGGGTGCCGGGGAGCTGTTTTTT.

In its sample, this clonotype was seen many times. This chain connects TRBV5-1 to TRBJ2-3; D not resolved. Trimming left V 3 bases short and J 1 base short, with 15 bases between. The germline gives CDR1 SGHRS, CDR2 YFSETQ. This CDR3 has 16 residues. The CDR3 is CASSSRPGQRTDTQYF. The CDR3 DNA is TGCGCCAGCAGCTCCCGTCCGGGCCAACGCACAGATACGCAGTATTTT.

This chain links TRBV18 with TRBJ2-3; D perhaps matches TRBD1 (6 bases). The CDR3 totals 12 residues. V shed 8 bases and J shed 2 bases, with 8 bases lying between them. Looked up from germline, CDR1 is KGHSH and CDR2 is LQKENI. In nucleotides, the CDR3 is TGTGCCAGCGGGGACACCACAGATACGCAGTATTTT. Its protein is CASGDTTDTQYF. The full variable domain, its missing parts supplied by reference TRBV18 and TRBJ2-3, is NAGVMQNPRHLVRRRGQEARLRCSPMKGHSHVYWYRQLPEEGLKFMVYLQKENIIDESGMPKERFSAEFPKEGPSILRIQQVVRGDSAAYFCASGDTTDTQYFGPGTRLTVL.

This clonotype was counted a few times. This sequence joins TRBV6-2 or TRBV6-3 and TRBJ1-2, with TRBD1 identical over 9 bases. With 6 bases clipped from V and 8 bases from J, the junction kept 7 bases outside the gene matches. This CDR3 is built from 13 residues. In germline, CDR1 is MNHEY, CDR2 SVGEGT. In nucleotides, the CDR3 is TGTGCCAGCAGGCTTACAGGGGGCGAAGGCTACACCTTC. Its translation is CASRLTGGEGYTF.

The gene calls are TRBV4-1 and TRBJ2-2, with D possibly being TRBD2 (6 bases). CDR3 size: 17 residues. The V end lost 0 bases, the J end lost 0 bases, and 11 bases lay between the germline ends. The V gene's germline CDR1 is MGHRA and CDR2 YSYEKL. The CDR3 protein is CASSQDFTGANTGELFF. The CDR3 DNA reads as TGCGCCAGCAGCCAAGATTTCACGGGGGCGAACACCGGGGAGCTGTTTTTT.

V usage is TRBV9 and J usage is TRBJ2-1; tentatively, D is TRBD2 (7 bases). Per germline, CDR1 SGDLS and CDR2 YYNGEE. The germline V and J ends were trimmed by 0 bases and 3 bases, with 19 bases remaining between them. This CDR3 spans 18 amino acids. In DNA form, the CDR3 reads TGTGCCAGCAGCGTAGAGGGTGGGGGGGCCATAGGCTACAATGAGCAGTTCTTC. Its protein is CASSVEGGGAIGYNEQFF.

This clonotype appeared many times. The V call is TRBV28, the J call TRBJ1-2; D remains unclear. V was shortened by 7 bases and J by 4 bases, with 19 bases between the two germline ends. Germline V gives CDR1 MDHEN, CDR2 SYDVKM. The CDR3 has 15 amino acids. The CDR3 nucleotides read TGTGCCAGCAACCCAACGTCTTTGGAGGCCTATGGCTACACCTTC. Amino acid sequence: CASNPTSLEAYGYTF.

There are many counts of this clonotype. The rearrangement joins TRBV5-1 to TRBJ1-2, with TRBD1 identical over 7 bases. V was pared by 0 bases and J by 5 bases, with 16 bases of the junction left unmatched. This CDR3 has 18 amino acids. Looked up from germline, CDR1 is SGHRS and CDR2 is YFSETQ. DNA for the CDR3: TGCGCCAGCAGCTTGGCGCCGGTTACACCGGGACAGCCTTATGGCTACACCTTC. It translates to CASSLAPVTPGQPYGYTF.

J is TRBJ2-3 and V is TRBV18, with unresolved D. Germline CDR1 reads KGHSH; CDR2 reads LQKENI. V lost 3 bases and J 0 bases, leaving 7 bases between the germline ends. The CDR3 has 14 amino acids. The CDR3 coding sequence is TGTGCCAGCTCACCTAATTATAGCACAGATACGCAGTATTTT. Residues: CASSPNYSTDTQYF.

At least ten counts were recorded for this clonotype. This chain connects TRBV7-8 to TRBJ1-5, with no clear D. Trimming took off 0 bases at V and 5 bases at J, with 5 bases between the two ends. Germline V gene data show CDR1 as SGHVS and CDR2 as FQNEAQ. The CDR3 has 13 amino acids. The CDR3 reads CASSLAWDQPQHF. The CDR3 nucleotides are TGTGCCAGCAGCTTAGCGTGGGATCAGCCCCAGCATTTT. The full variable domain, rest sourced from reference TRBV7-8 and TRBJ1-5, is GAGVSQSPRYKVAKRGQDVALRCDPISGHVSLFWYQQALGQGPEFLTYFQNEAQLDKSGLPSDRFFAERPEGSVSTLKIQRTQQEDSAVYLCASSLAWDQPQHFGDGTRLSIL.

This clonotype was recorded many times. This chain joins TRBV20-1 and TRBJ2-3; unclear D gene. The V gene lost 0 bases and the J gene lost 6 bases, with 22 bases spanning the gap. CDR1 is DFQATT, CDR2 SNEGSKA, per germline (reference sequence). The CDR3 has 17 residues. CDR3: CSARDRARYSVSDTQYF. The CDR3 nucleotides are TGCAGTGCTAGAGATCGGGCTCGTTACAGCGTTTCGGATACGCAGTATTTT.

This clonotype has ten or more counts. This chain links TRBV5-8 with TRBJ2-7, with 7 bases fitting TRBD2. The CDR3 is 15 residues long. Germline V gives CDR1 SGHTS, CDR2 YDEGEE. J gave up 5 bases and V 4 bases, and 12 bases lay outside the gene matches. The CDR3 region is CASSIARDYLDEQYF. The CDR3 region has the DNA TGTGCCAGCAGCATTGCCCGGGACTATTTGGACGAGCAGTACTTC.

Ten or more counts support this clonotype. This chain connects TRBV2 to TRBJ2-1; D is unresolved. Germline-derived CDR1 and CDR2 are SNHLY and FYNNEI. Deletions cut 0 bases from V and 4 bases from J, with 16 bases between. CDR3 length equals 17 residues. The CDR3 is CASSEALPHVRYNEQFF. The CDR3 DNA reads TGTGCCAGCAGTGAAGCGCTCCCTCACGTACGGTACAATGAGCAGTTCTTC.

This chain uses TRBV7-2 with TRBJ1-4; D not certain. This CDR3 has 13 residues. Germline CDR1 reads SGHTA; CDR2 reads FQGNSA. The V end was cut by 5 bases, the J end by 7 bases, with 11 bases between. CDR3 loop: CASSVPGVEKLFF. The CDR3 nucleotides are TGTGCCAGCAGCGTCCCCGGTGTTGAAAAACTGTTTTTT.

This chain connects TRBV5-1 to TRBJ1-2; the D is unclear. The CDR3 totals 12 residues. V was trimmed by 2 bases and J by 8 bases, leaving 10 bases between them. Germline assignment: CDR1 SGHRS and CDR2 YFSETQ. CDR3 amino acids: CASSFSRNGYTF. The CDR3 DNA reads TGCGCCAGCAGCTTTTCCAGAAACGGCTACACCTTC.